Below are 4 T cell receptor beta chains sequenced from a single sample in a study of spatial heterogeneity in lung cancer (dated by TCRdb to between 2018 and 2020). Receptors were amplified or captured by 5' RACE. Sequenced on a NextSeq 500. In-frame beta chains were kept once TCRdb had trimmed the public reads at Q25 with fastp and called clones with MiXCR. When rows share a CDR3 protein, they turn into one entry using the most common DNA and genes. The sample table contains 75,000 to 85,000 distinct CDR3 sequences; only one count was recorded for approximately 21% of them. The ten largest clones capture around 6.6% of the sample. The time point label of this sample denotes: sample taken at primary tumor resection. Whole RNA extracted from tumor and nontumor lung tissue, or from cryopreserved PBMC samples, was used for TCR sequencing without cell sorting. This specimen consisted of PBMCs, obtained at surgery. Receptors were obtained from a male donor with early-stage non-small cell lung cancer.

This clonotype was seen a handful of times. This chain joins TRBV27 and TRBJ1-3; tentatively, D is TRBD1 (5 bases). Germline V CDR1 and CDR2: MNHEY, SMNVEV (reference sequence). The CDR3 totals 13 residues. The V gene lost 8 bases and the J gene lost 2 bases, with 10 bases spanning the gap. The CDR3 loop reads CASRTNAGNTIYF. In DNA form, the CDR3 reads TGTGCCAGCCGGACAAACGCTGGAAACACCATATATTTT.

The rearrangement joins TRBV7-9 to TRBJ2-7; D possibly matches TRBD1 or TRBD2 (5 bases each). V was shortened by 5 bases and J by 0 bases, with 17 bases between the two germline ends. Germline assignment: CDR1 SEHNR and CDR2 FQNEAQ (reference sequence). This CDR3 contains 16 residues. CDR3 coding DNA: TGTGCCAGCAGCCCACAACCTGGGACGGTCTCCTACGAGCAGTACTTC. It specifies CASSPQPGTVSYEQYF.

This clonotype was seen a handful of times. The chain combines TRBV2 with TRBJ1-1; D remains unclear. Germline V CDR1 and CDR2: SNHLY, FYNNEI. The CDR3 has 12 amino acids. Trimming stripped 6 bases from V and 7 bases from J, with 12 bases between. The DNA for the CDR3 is TGTGCCAGCAGCGTAACCGGAGATGAAGCTTTCTTT. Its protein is CASSVTGDEAFF. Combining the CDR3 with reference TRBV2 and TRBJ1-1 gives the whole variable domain EPEVTQTPSHQVTQMGQEVILRCVPISNHLYFYWYRQILGQKVEFLVSFYNNEISEKSEIFDDQFSVERPDGSNFTLKIRSTKLEDSAMYFCASSVTGDEAFFGQGTRLTVV.

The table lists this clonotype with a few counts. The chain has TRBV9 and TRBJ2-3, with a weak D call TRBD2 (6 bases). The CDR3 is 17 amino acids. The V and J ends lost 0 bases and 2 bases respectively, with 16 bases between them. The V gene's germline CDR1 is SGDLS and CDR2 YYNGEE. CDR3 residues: CASSVDPPGLTTDTQYF. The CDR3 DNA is TGTGCCAGCAGCGTAGACCCCCCGGGACTCACCACAGATACGCAGTATTTT.